One sample yielded the 20 T cell receptor beta chains listed below, sequenced in a study of cytomegalovirus exposure and HLA in healthy donors. Amplification used 60 Vbeta primers and 13 Jbeta primers. Clones were read by immunoSEQ multiplex PCR, and TCRdb kept only the in-frame ones, dropping some. The repertoire consists of around 170,000 clones, with approximately 82% occurring once and the leading ten covering over 1.1%. The source material was PBMCs. The receptors here all came from a male donor in good health and CMV-seronegative.

V and J are TRBV28 and TRBJ1-2; the D gene is possibly TRBD1 (6 bases). The CDR3 contains 15 residues. Germline V gene lookup returns CDR1 MDHEN and CDR2 SYDVKM. Deletions cut 1 base from V and 4 bases from J, with 13 bases between. Here the CDR3 reads CASSLSKTGIYGYTF. CDR3 nucleotide sequence: TGTGCCAGCAGTTTATCGAAAACAGGGATCTATGGCTACACCTTC.

This clone was observed a handful of times. The gene calls are TRBV4-3 and TRBJ1-1, with D perhaps matching TRBD1 (6 bases). Trimming pared 3 bases from V and 4 bases from J, leaving 12 bases between. The CDR3 loop spans 14 amino acids. Germline V gene lookup returns CDR1 LGHNA and CDR2 YSLEER. The CDR3 DNA is TGCGCCAGCAGCCACTACAGGGCCGGCACTGAAGCTTTCTTT. Amino acids: CASSHYRAGTEAFF.

The chain couples TRBV5-5 to TRBJ1-2, with TRBD1 matching over 9 bases. The CDR3 covers 17 residues. V lost 3 bases, J lost 6 bases, and 15 bases stayed unmatched. Per the germline V gene, CDR1 is SGHKS and CDR2 is YYEKEE (reference sequence). In DNA form, the CDR3 reads TGTGCCAGCAGCTCCTCCCTCCGGGACAGGGAAATCGATGGCTACACCTTC. Amino acids: CASSSSLRDREIDGYTF.

The V and J genes are TRBV5-1 and TRBJ2-5; 9 bases map to TRBD2. Trimming removed 4 bases from V and 1 base from J; junction bases left unmatched: 5. Germline CDR1 is SGHRS and CDR2 is YFSETQ. The CDR3 covers 15 residues. The CDR3 here is CASSLRTSVQETQYF. The CDR3 coding sequence is TGCGCCAGCAGCCTCCGGACTAGCGTCCAAGAGACCCAGTACTTC.

The chain employs TRBV10-3 and TRBJ2-1, with 9 bases that match TRBD2. V was pared by 6 bases and J by 8 bases, with 11 bases of the junction left unmatched. From germline, CDR1 is ENHRY and CDR2 SYGVKD. The CDR3 extends over 15 amino acids. The CDR3 here is CAISSSSGSADEQFF. The DNA for the CDR3 is TGTGCCATCAGCTCAAGTAGCGGGAGTGCCGATGAGCAGTTCTTC.

With regard to this clone: One end of the junction does not line up with germline, which may come from a read error. The chain recombines TRBV6-5 with TRBJ1-2; D is unclear. The CDR3 is made up of 14 amino acids. Germline-derived CDR1 and CDR2 are MNHEY and SVGAGI. CDR3 residues: CAGSTPGSNYGYTF. The CDR3 DNA follows: TGTGCCGGCAGTACCCCGGGGAGTAACTATGGCTACACCTTC.

The chain carries TRBV28 and TRBJ1-3, with TRBD1 matching 9 bases. The CDR3 totals 18 residues. CDR1 and CDR2 (germline): MDHEN, SYDVKM. The J segment lost 6 bases and the V segment lost 2 bases, leaving 14 bases of the junction unmatched. CDR3 coding DNA: TGTGCCAGCAGTTTACAGCTAGCCGCGACAGGGGGAAAAAACACCATATATTTT. This sequence encodes CASSLQLAATGGKNTIYF.

The genes are TRBV19 and TRBJ1-1; D remains ambiguous. Germline CDR1 is LNHDA and CDR2 is SQIVND (reference sequence). The CDR3 length is 15 residues. Trimming removed 1 base from V and 2 bases from J, with 11 bases in between. The CDR3, as DNA: TGTGCCAGTAGTATAGGAACAGCCACAAACACTGAAGCTTTCTTT. Its protein is CASSIGTATNTEAFF.

The chain links TRBV27 to TRBJ2-1; 8 nucleotides align to TRBD1. The CDR3 is 13 amino acids. Trimming cost V 5 bases and J 5 bases; bases outside gene matches: 2. Germline V gene lookup returns CDR1 MNHEY and CDR2 SMNVEV (reference sequence). The CDR3: CASSTTGDNEQFF. CDR3 coding DNA: TGTGCCAGCAGTACGACAGGGGACAATGAGCAGTTCTTC.

V usage is TRBV5-1 and J usage is TRBJ1-1; 7 bases align to TRBD1. J was trimmed by 3 bases and V by 5 bases; bases with no gene match: 4. Germline-derived CDR1 and CDR2 are SGHRS and YFSETQ. This CDR3 is 13 amino acids long. Here the CDR3 reads CASRGQEDTEAFF. The CDR3 bases are TGCGCCAGCAGAGGACAGGAGGACACTGAAGCTTTCTTT.

This chain links TRBV5-4 with TRBJ2-1; 9 nucleotides match TRBD2. V shed 10 bases, J shed 7 bases, and the junction held 12 bases outside the gene matches. The CDR3 contains 14 residues. Germline assignment: CDR1 SGHNT and CDR2 YYREEE (reference sequence). The CDR3 here is CACWSAGGRNEQFF. The CDR3 bases are TGTGCCTGTTGGTCAGCGGGAGGAAGGAATGAGCAGTTCTTC.

This clone showed up just once. The chain uses TRBV5-1 and TRBJ2-1; 10 bases match TRBD2. The germline V gene has CDR1 SGHRS and CDR2 YFSETQ. CDR3 length equals 15 residues. Trimming removed 6 bases from V and 9 bases from J; junction bases left unmatched: 12. DNA for the CDR3: TGCGCCAGCAAAGTAGCGGGAGGTAGCTTTGGTGAGCAGTTCTTC. Translation: CASKVAGGSFGEQFF.

The V call is TRBV2, the J call TRBJ1-1, with TRBD1 identical over 9 bases. The CDR3 covers 15 residues. V lost 2 bases and J lost 6; bases outside the gene matches: 7. The germline V gene encodes CDR1 SNHLY and CDR2 FYNNEI. The CDR3 bases are TGTGCCAGCAGTGAAAAGGGGACAGGGCAACCTGAAGCTTTCTTT. Residues: CASSEKGTGQPEAFF.

This chain links TRBV10-3 with TRBJ2-2; D is undetermined. Germline V lookup: CDR1 ENHRY, CDR2 SYGVKD. V lost 2 bases to trimming and J lost 0 bases, with 7 bases between them. The length of the CDR3 is 15 residues. The CDR3 reads CAISERHANTGELFF. DNA of the CDR3: TGTGCCATCAGTGAGCGACACGCGAACACCGGGGAGCTGTTTTTT.

This clone was picked up one time. V gene TRBV4-1 combines with J gene TRBJ1-2, with 8 bases identical to TRBD1. Per germline, CDR1 MGHRA and CDR2 YSYEKL. Germline trimming cut 3 bases from V and 6 bases from J; bases unmatched to any gene: 9. The CDR3 consists of 15 residues. For the CDR3, the DNA is TGCGCCAGCAGCCAGGGCGACAGGGGTGTTGATGGCTACACCTTC. Protein product: CASSQGDRGVDGYTF.

The chain couples TRBV28 to TRBJ2-5; D uncertain. Between the trimmed V and J ends, which lost 2 bases and 5 bases, there was a span of 12 bases. The CDR3 sequence is 14 residues long. CDR1 is MDHEN, CDR2 SYDVKM, per germline. The CDR3 bases are TGTGCCAGCAGTTTAGTCCAGCGCTCGGAGACCCAGTACTTC. Translating it yields CASSLVQRSETQYF.

The V call is TRBV29-1, the J call TRBJ2-5, with D perhaps TRBD2 (6 bases). Germline assignment: CDR1 SQVTM and CDR2 ANQGSEA. V dropped 6 bases and J dropped 7 bases, with 18 bases sitting between them. The CDR3 is 13 residues long. In DNA, the CDR3 is TGCAGCGTCGCCCTGGGGGGATCATGGACCCAGTACTTC. Protein product: CSVALGGSWTQYF.

The J gene is TRBJ1-3, the V gene TRBV6-1; D gene uncertain. This CDR3 is built from 13 residues. Per the germline V gene, CDR1 is MNHNS and CDR2 is SASEGT. The V and J ends lost 2 bases and 5 bases respectively, with 7 bases between them. The CDR3 bases are TGTGCCAGCAGTGAAAACTTCAGAAACACCATATATTTT. Translated: CASSENFRNTIYF.

The rearrangement links TRBV7-2 to TRBJ2-1, with D perhaps TRBD2 (6 bases). The CDR3 loop spans 16 amino acids. The ends were cut back, 2 bases at V and 5 bases at J, with 16 bases in the middle. CDR1 is SGHTA, CDR2 FQGNSA, per germline. CDR3 sequence: CASSLWTGVADNEQFF. The CDR3 DNA reads as TGTGCCAGCAGCTTATGGACGGGGGTAGCAGACAATGAGCAGTTCTTC. The variable domain in full, with the rest retrieved from reference TRBV7-2 and TRBJ2-1, is GAGVSQSPSNKVTEKGKDVELRCDPISGHTALYWYRQSLGQGLEFLIYFQGNSAPDKSGLPSDRFSAERTGGSVSTLTIQRTQQEDSAVYLCASSLWTGVADNEQFFGPGTRLTVL.

Worth noting for this clone: Additional DNA sequences in this sample encode the identical CDR3. The V call is TRBV18, the J call TRBJ1-5, with D uncertain. Trimming left V 1 base short and J 0 bases short, with 7 bases between. This CDR3 comprises 15 residues. In germline, CDR1 is KGHSH, CDR2 LQKENI. The CDR3 reads CASSPRGGSNQPQHF. As DNA, the CDR3 is TGTGCCAGCTCACCACGCGGCGGTAGCAATCAGCCCCAGCATTTT.